One and the same sample provided the 28 T cell receptor beta chains below, sequenced in a study of T cells after somatic rescue of genetic block. Repertoires were generated with immunoSEQ multiplex PCR, while TCRdb's copy carries only in-frame clones and drops some. This table holds more than 9,500 clones, 73% found once. The sample comprised peripheral blood mononuclear cells (PBMCs). These receptors were taken from a boy aged 5-17 years.

To note about this clone: The junction differs from germline at one of its ends, possibly a read error. Within the sample, other DNA sequences also encode this same CDR3. The chain carries TRBV28 and TRBJ2-7; the match to TRBD1 covers 9 bases. The germline V gene encodes CDR1 MDHEN and CDR2 SYDVKM. This CDR3 has 14 amino acids. CDR3 amino acids: CASSLWDRVYEQYF. CDR3 sequence (DNA): TGCGCCAGCAGTTTATGGGACAGGGTCTACGAGCAGTACTTC.

This clone was recorded only once. The gene calls are TRBV11-2 and TRBJ1-3; D is uncertain. The CDR3 spans 15 residues. Germline values: CDR1 SGHAT, CDR2 FQNNGV. V was cut by 3 bases and J by 2 bases, with 11 bases left in between. The CDR3 region is CASSFIAAPGNTIYF. The CDR3 coding sequence is TGTGCCAGCAGCTTCATTGCAGCTCCTGGAAACACCATATATTTT.

CDR3 sequence: CASSIWGERTEAFF. The CDR3 DNA follows: TGTGCCAGTAGTATATGGGGAGAGAGGACTGAAGCTTTCTTT. V usage is TRBV19 and J usage is TRBJ1-1; D is ambiguous. V was pared by 2 bases and J by 5 bases, with 12 bases between. Looked up from germline, CDR1 is LNHDA and CDR2 is SQIVND (reference sequence). This CDR3 has 14 residues.

This chain uses TRBV6-5 with TRBJ1-2, with 10 bases matching TRBD1. Germline CDR1 MNHEY, CDR2 SVGAGI. Trimming took 6 bases from V and 2 from J; bases not matched to a gene: 6. The CDR3 runs 15 residues. This CDR3 reads CASSRDRGQNYGYTF. The CDR3 DNA sequence: TGTGCCAGCAGCCGGGACAGGGGACAGAACTATGGCTACACCTTC.

By share, this clone ranks as medium-sized (0.01 to 0.1%). This chain connects TRBV5-1 to TRBJ2-5; D is possibly TRBD1 (5 bases). Germline CDR1 reads SGHRS; CDR2 reads YFSETQ. Deletions cut 6 bases from V and 2 bases from J, with 14 bases between. The CDR3 is made up of 14 amino acids. The CDR3 is CASNVGAVQETQYF. As DNA, the CDR3 is TGCGCCAGCAACGTTGGGGCAGTGCAAGAGACCCAGTACTTC. The variable domain in full, completed from reference TRBV5-1 and TRBJ2-5, reads KAGVTQTPRYLIKTRGQQVTLSCSPISGHRSVSWYQQTPGQGLQFLFEYFSETQRNKGNFPGRFSGRQFSNSRSEMNVSTLELGDSALYLCASNVGAVQETQYFGPGTRLLVL.

The genes are TRBV9 and TRBJ2-7, with D unresolved. This CDR3 has 15 residues. Trimming stripped 0 bases from V and 6 bases from J, with 16 bases between. Germline CDR1 SGDLS, CDR2 YYNGEE. As DNA, the CDR3 is TGTGCCAGCAGCGTAGGGAGTGGGCATCTAGTCGAGCAGTACTTC. This encodes CASSVGSGHLVEQYF.

This clone turned up a few times. This chain uses TRBV7-6 with TRBJ2-7; 8 positions match TRBD1. With V trimmed by 2 bases and J by 5 bases, 2 bases remained unmatched. The CDR3 has 13 amino acids. Germline V gives CDR1 SGHVS, CDR2 FNYEAQ. The CDR3 region is CASSLTTGDEQYF. For the CDR3, the DNA is TGTGCCAGCAGCTTAACGACAGGGGACGAGCAGTACTTC. Using reference TRBV7-6 and TRBJ2-7 for the parts outside the CDR3, the full variable domain is GAGVSQSPRYKVTKRGQDVALRCDPISGHVSLYWYRQALGQGPEFLTYFNYEAQQDKSGLPNDRFSAERPEGSISTLTIQRTEQRDSAMYRCASSLTTGDEQYFGPGTRLTVT.

V gene TRBV5-1 combines with J gene TRBJ2-3; 10 positions match TRBD2. The CDR3 consists of 17 residues. The J segment lost 3 bases and the V segment lost 4 bases, leaving 11 bases of the junction unmatched. The germline V gene encodes CDR1 SGHRS and CDR2 YFSETQ. The CDR3 reads CASSVQPGLARTDTQYF. The CDR3 DNA reads as TGCGCCAGCAGCGTGCAACCGGGACTAGCGAGAACAGATACGCAGTATTTT.

The rearrangement links TRBV19 to TRBJ2-1; 8 nucleotides match TRBD2. CDR3 length equals 16 residues. From germline, CDR1 is LNHDA and CDR2 SQIVND (reference sequence). J lost 3 bases, V lost 1 base, and 5 bases had no gene match. The DNA of the CDR3 is TGTGCCAGTAGTATAGTAGCGGGGTCGTACTACAATGAGCAGTTCTTC. This translates into CASSIVAGSYYNEQFF.

The chain uses TRBV6-5 and TRBJ2-4, with a tentative D call TRBD1 (6 bases). Germline V gene sequence: CDR1 MNHEY, CDR2 SVGAGI. The CDR3 is 14 amino acids. V was shortened by 6 bases and J by 1 base, with 10 bases between the two germline ends. The CDR3 loop is CASRPQGAKNIQYF. The CDR3 DNA reads TGTGCCAGCAGGCCCCAGGGGGCCAAAAACATTCAGTACTTC.

The V call is TRBV6-6, the J call TRBJ2-7; the D gene is possibly TRBD2 (6 bases). Germline lookup yields CDR1 MNHNY and CDR2 SVGAGI (reference sequence). Trimming took off 7 bases at V and 3 bases at J, with 16 bases between the two ends. The CDR3 extends over 14 amino acids. The CDR3 DNA follows: TGTGCCAGCACCGAGGGGAGGTTTAACTACGAGCAGTACTTC. Its translation: CASTEGRFNYEQYF.

CDR3 DNA: TGCGCCAGCAGCTTGACAGGGGAGGTCTACGAGCAGTACTTC. Its protein is CASSLTGEVYEQYF. The rearrangement joins TRBV5-1 to TRBJ2-7; TRBD1 is a possible D gene (7 bases). Trimming pared 1 base from V and 3 bases from J, leaving 11 bases between. This CDR3 is built from 14 residues. CDR1 SGHRS and CDR2 YFSETQ come from the germline V gene.

The chain is built from TRBV6-5 and TRBJ2-6, with D uncertain. Germline loops: CDR1 MNHEY, CDR2 SVGAGI. This CDR3 has 14 residues. V lost 2 bases and J 4 bases, leaving 6 bases between the germline ends. CDR3 DNA: TGTGCCAGCAGTTACAGGTCAGGGGCCAACGTCCTGACTTTC. Encoded protein: CASSYRSGANVLTF.

The CDR3 DNA is TGTGCCGGGTGGAGGGGGGGGACCCAGTACTTC. This codes for CAGWRGGTQYF. The V gene is TRBV7-9, the J gene TRBJ2-5; maybe TRBD2 (7 bases). V lost 11 bases, J lost 7 bases, and 14 bases lay in between. The CDR3 spans 11 residues. Germline V gene lookup returns CDR1 SEHNR and CDR2 FQNEAQ (reference sequence). The full variable domain, with the rest looked up from reference TRBV7-9 and TRBJ2-5, is DTGVSQNPRHKITKRGQNVTFRCDPISEHNRLYWYRQTLGQGPEFLTYFQNEAQLEKSRLLSDRFSAERPKGSFSTLEIQRTEQGDSAMYLCAGWRGGTQYFGPGTRLLVL.

The chain links TRBV5-1 to TRBJ2-7; no definite D call. Germline V lookup: CDR1 SGHRS, CDR2 YFSETQ. Between the trimmed V and J ends, which lost 0 bases and 3 bases, there was a span of 7 bases. The CDR3 sequence is 13 residues long. Written as DNA, the CDR3 is TGCGCCAGCAGCTTGGACAGTCGCTACGAGCAGTACTTC. This encodes CASSLDSRYEQYF.

The gene calls are TRBV4-1 and TRBJ1-1; the D gene is possibly TRBD1 (5 bases). Germline V CDR1 and CDR2: MGHRA, YSYEKL. The CDR3 is made up of 18 amino acids. The ends were cut back, 2 bases at V and 0 bases at J, with 19 bases in the middle. The CDR3 region has the DNA TGCGCCAGCAGCCAACACGCCCGGACATCTACCATGAACACTGAAGCTTTCTTT. This codes for CASSQHARTSTMNTEAFF.

This chain joins TRBV5-6 and TRBJ2-7, with 11 bases fitting TRBD2. Germline loops: CDR1 SGHDT, CDR2 YYEEEE. This CDR3 is built from 15 residues. The V segment lost 4 bases and the J segment 6 bases; nucleotides outside the gene matches: 9. The CDR3 DNA sequence: TGTGCCAGCAGCCCTACCGGGACTAGCGGTCCCGAGCAGTACTTC. It codes for CASSPTGTSGPEQYF. Together with reference TRBV5-6 and TRBJ2-7, the CDR3 gives the full variable domain: DAGVTQSPTHLIKTRGQQVTLRCSPKSGHDTVSWYQQALGQGPQFIFQYYEEEERQRGNFPDRFSGHQFPNYSSELNVNALLLGDSALYLCASSPTGTSGPEQYFGPGTRLTVT.

The V call is TRBV5-4, the J call TRBJ1-2; D gene uncertain. CDR1 is SGHNT and CDR2 is YYREEE in the germline V gene (reference sequence). The length of the CDR3 is 13 residues. V lost 0 bases and J 3 bases, leaving 6 bases between the germline ends. CDR3 sequence: CASSLVQDYGYTF. For the CDR3, the DNA is TGTGCCAGCAGCTTGGTTCAGGACTATGGCTACACCTTC.

The chain couples TRBV27 to TRBJ2-1, with TRBD1 matching 8 bases. The trim removed 8 bases at V and 4 bases at J, leaving 10 bases unmatched. The CDR3 totals 15 residues. CDR1 and CDR2 from the germline V gene are MNHEY and SMNVEV (reference sequence). The DNA for the CDR3 is TGTGCCAGCCGTACGGACAGGGACTTGTACAATGAGCAGTTCTTC. Translated: CASRTDRDLYNEQFF.

The V gene is TRBV5-1, the J gene TRBJ2-2; D unclear. This CDR3 is built from 11 residues. Deletions cut 1 base from V and 6 bases from J, with 1 base between. The germline gives CDR1 SGHRS, CDR2 YFSETQ. In DNA form, the CDR3 reads TGCGCCAGCAGCTTGCCCGGGGAGCTGTTTTTT. Translating it yields CASSLPGELFF.

A few counts support this clone. The chain recombines TRBV10-2 with TRBJ2-2, with 8 bases aligning to TRBD1. V trimming: 5 bases; J trimming: 8 bases; junction bases outside the gene matches: 13. The CDR3 contains 16 residues. Germline CDR1 WSHSY, CDR2 SAAADI. CDR3 sequence reads: CASSQGAVGRSGELFF. CDR3 sequence (DNA): TGCGCCAGCAGTCAGGGGGCCGTCGGGAGAAGTGGGGAGCTGTTTTTT.

The chain employs TRBV11-2 and TRBJ2-7, with D unclear. The CDR3 consists of 13 residues. The V end lost 1 base, the J end lost 6 bases, and 10 bases lay between the germline ends. Germline-derived CDR1 and CDR2 are SGHAT and FQNNGV. The CDR3 sequence is CASSLGTTGEQYF. In DNA form, the CDR3 reads TGTGCCAGCAGCTTAGGTACGACTGGCGAGCAGTACTTC.

The rearrangement uses TRBV6-6 and TRBJ2-1; a possible D gene is TRBD2 (5 bases). The CDR3 runs to 16 residues. Germline loops: CDR1 MNHNY, CDR2 SVGAGI (reference sequence). Trimming took 0 bases from V and 5 from J, leaving 14 bases between them. The CDR3 here is CASSYSREGQNNEQFF. The CDR3 DNA reads as TGTGCCAGCAGTTACTCGAGAGAGGGCCAGAACAATGAGCAGTTCTTC.

Written as DNA, the CDR3 is TGTGCCATCAGTGAGTCGCGGGGGAGAGGAGAAAAACTGTTTTTT. Its protein product is CAISESRGRGEKLFF. This chain joins TRBV10-3 and TRBJ1-4; D may be TRBD1 (5 bases). CDR3 size: 15 residues. The V end was cut by 0 bases, the J end by 8 bases, with 13 bases between. The germline V gene has CDR1 ENHRY and CDR2 SYGVKD.

The chain employs TRBV9 and TRBJ2-4, with D uncertain. Germline CDR1 is SGDLS and CDR2 is YYNGEE. This CDR3 spans 11 amino acids. The germline V and J ends were trimmed by 4 bases and 9 bases, with 8 bases remaining between them. The CDR3 region has the DNA TGTGCCAGCAGCACAAACGGCATTCAGTACTTC. Its protein product is CASSTNGIQYF.

The CDR3, as DNA: TGCGCCAGCAGCCCGAGACCAGGGGCCTCAACTAATGAAAAACTGTTTTTT. Translation: CASSPRPGASTNEKLFF. The rearrangement links TRBV5-1 to TRBJ1-4; a possible D gene is TRBD1 (6 bases). Trimming left V 4 bases short and J 0 bases short, with 16 bases between. In germline, CDR1 is SGHRS, CDR2 YFSETQ. The CDR3 is 17 residues long.

The chain uses TRBV7-6 and TRBJ2-3; D not certain. Germline CDR1 and CDR2: SGHVS and FNYEAQ. V was trimmed by 0 bases and J by 4 bases, leaving 11 bases between them. The CDR3 covers 15 residues. The CDR3 protein is CASSLAATLPDTQYF. In DNA, the CDR3 is TGTGCCAGCAGCTTAGCAGCGACACTCCCAGATACGCAGTATTTT.

V usage is TRBV5-6 and J usage is TRBJ1-5, with 8 bases aligning to TRBD1. The CDR3 runs to 15 residues. Germline V gives CDR1 SGHDT, CDR2 YYEEEE. Trimming removed 0 bases from V and 4 bases from J; junction bases left unmatched: 3. For the CDR3, the DNA is TGTGCCAGCAGCTTGGGGGACAGGAAAAATCAGCCCCAGCATTTT. Amino acids: CASSLGDRKNQPQHF. The full variable domain, in which reference TRBV5-6 and TRBJ1-5 provide the parts outside the CDR3, is DAGVTQSPTHLIKTRGQQVTLRCSPKSGHDTVSWYQQALGQGPQFIFQYYEEEERQRGNFPDRFSGHQFPNYSSELNVNALLLGDSALYLCASSLGDRKNQPQHFGDGTRLSIL.